One sample yielded the 5 T cell receptor beta chains listed below, sequenced in a study of control samples from healthy donors and cancer patients. TCRdb's copy holds only in-frame clones and misses some; the assay was immunoSEQ multiplex PCR. This sample has about 40,000 clones, with 90% to 95% found just once. Material for sequencing was blood. All receptors derive from a woman aged 45-65 years in good health.

The chain recombines TRBV4-1 with TRBJ1-6; no clear D. V was pared by 0 bases and J by 0 bases, with 15 bases between. This CDR3 is built from 19 residues. The germline V gene has CDR1 MGHRA and CDR2 YSYEKL. In DNA form, the CDR3 reads TGCGCCAGCAGCCAAGATTACGGCGGGCCCAGCTCCTATAATTCACCCCTCCACTTT. This gives the protein CASSQDYGGPSSYNSPLHF.

The V call is TRBV12-5, the J call TRBJ1-2, with TRBD1 matching 8 bases. V was clipped by 1 base and J by 8 bases; unmatched bases: 3. CDR1 and CDR2 (germline): LGHNT, FRNRAP. This CDR3 is built from 13 residues. The CDR3 is CASGLDRGGGYTF. As DNA, the CDR3 is TGTGCTAGTGGTTTGGACAGGGGGGGCGGCTACACCTTC.

The chain couples TRBV30 to TRBJ2-7, with D uncertain. V was shortened by 0 bases and J by 0 bases, with 9 bases between the two germline ends. The CDR3 spans 14 residues. Germline CDR1 and CDR2: GTSNPN and SVGIG (reference sequence). The CDR3 DNA reads as TGTGCCTGGAGTGTTGGCGGTAGCTCCTACGAGCAGTACTTC. Translated, it gives CAWSVGGSSYEQYF.

This chain joins TRBV28 and TRBJ1-1, with D uncertain. Trimming left V 6 bases short and J 3 bases short, with 17 bases between. Germline V gives CDR1 MDHEN, CDR2 SYDVKM. The length of the CDR3 is 15 residues. CDR3 sequence: CASRYARIRDTEAFF. Here the CDR3 DNA reads TGTGCCAGCAGATACGCGCGGATTCGGGACACTGAAGCTTTCTTT.

The CDR3 DNA sequence: TGCGCCAGCAGCCCCTCCCCCCAGGGATGGGATAATTCACCCCTCCACTTT. Its protein product is CASSPSPQGWDNSPLHF. The rearrangement joins TRBV5-1 to TRBJ1-6, with D maybe TRBD1 (5 bases). V lost 4 bases to trimming and J lost 5 bases, with 19 bases between them. Germline assignment: CDR1 SGHRS and CDR2 YFSETQ. The CDR3 sequence is 17 residues long. The whole variable domain, filled in from reference TRBV5-1 and TRBJ1-6, reads KAGVTQTPRYLIKTRGQQVTLSCSPISGHRSVSWYQQTPGQGLQFLFEYFSETQRNKGNFPGRFSGRQFSNSRSEMNVSTLELGDSALYLCASSPSPQGWDNSPLHFGNGTRLTVT.